Listed here are 19 T cell receptor beta chains from one sample, sequenced in a study of neoadjuvant anti-PD-1 for oral cavity cancer. Time point meaning: after neoadjuvant nivolumab, at surgical resection. Produced via immunoSEQ multiplex PCR; TCRdb's table is partial and in-frame only. Here the sample spans roughly 8,800 clones, roughly 64% being singletons. This sample comprised PBMCs, obtained after nivolumab (anti-PD-1) treatment. The receptors originated from a person aged 40 to 85 with oral cavity squamous cell carcinoma.

V usage is TRBV19 and J usage is TRBJ2-2, with D possibly being TRBD1 or TRBD2 (5 bases each). V was pared by 8 bases and J by 2 bases, with 12 bases between. Germline CDR1 reads LNHDA; CDR2 reads SQIVND (reference sequence). The CDR3 runs to 14 residues. The CDR3 region is CASRGWTNTGELFF. In DNA form, the CDR3 reads TGTGCCAGTCGAGGGTGGACAAACACCGGGGAGCTGTTTTTT.

Only a few counts were recorded for this clone. The rearrangement uses TRBV18 and TRBJ2-7; D might be TRBD1 (5 bases). Germline values: CDR1 KGHSH, CDR2 LQKENI. Trimming removed 0 bases from V and 6 bases from J, with 15 bases in between. The CDR3 runs to 15 residues. In nucleotides, the CDR3 is TGTGCCAGCTCACCACCCTCGGGCAGGGCTTTCGAGCAGTACTTC. This translates into CASSPPSGRAFEQYF.

The sample holds one count of this clone. This chain links TRBV2 with TRBJ2-1, with D hard to call. This CDR3 contains 16 residues. V shed 5 bases and J shed 3 bases, with 17 bases lying between them. In germline, CDR1 is SNHLY, CDR2 FYNNEI. In DNA form, the CDR3 reads TGTGCCAGCAGTACACACCCCATCGAACACTACAATGAGCAGTTCTTC. This encodes CASSTHPIEHYNEQFF.

The chain uses TRBV2 and TRBJ1-5; D uncertain. The CDR3 has 15 residues. The V gene's germline CDR1 is SNHLY and CDR2 FYNNEI. V dropped 1 base and J dropped 3 bases, with 10 bases sitting between them. In DNA form, the CDR3 reads TGTGCCAGCAGTGAAGGGGCACAGCCCAATCAGCCCCAGCATTTT. Its translation is CASSEGAQPNQPQHF.

The chain combines TRBV19 with TRBJ1-4, with 8 bases lining up with TRBD1. The germline CDR1 and CDR2 sequences are LNHDA and SQIVND (reference sequence). This CDR3 is 15 amino acids long. The ends lost 6 bases at V and 11 bases at J; junction bases unmatched: 14. CDR3 bases: TGTGCCAGTAGCCTTGGAGGACAGGGTCAGCGGAAACTGTTTTTT. It encodes CASSLGGQGQRKLFF.

The genes are TRBV25-1 and TRBJ2-5, with a weak D call TRBD2 (5 bases). The CDR3 covers 15 residues. V lost 1 base and J 4 bases, leaving 13 bases between the germline ends. Germline V gene data show CDR1 as MGHDK and CDR2 as SYGVNS. The CDR3: CASSESVISGETQYF. The CDR3 DNA reads as TGTGCCAGCAGTGAATCGGTTATAAGCGGAGAGACCCAGTACTTC.

DNA of the CDR3: TGTGCCAGTAATGACAGAGGACTAGCGAGCGAGCAGTACTTC. This codes for CASNDRGLASEQYF. J is TRBJ2-7 and V is TRBV19, with 9 bases lining up with TRBD2. The CDR3 has 14 amino acids. Germline V lookup: CDR1 LNHDA, CDR2 SQIVND (reference sequence). V gave up 7 bases and J gave up 6 bases; unmatched junction bases: 10.

The chain has TRBV25-1 and TRBJ1-1, with unresolved D. Germline V gene lookup returns CDR1 MGHDK and CDR2 SYGVNS. This CDR3 region has 12 residues. Trimming shortened V by 3 bases and J by 4 bases, and 6 bases separated the two germline ends. The CDR3 region has the DNA TGTGCCAGCAGTGACGGGTCCACTGAAGCTTTCTTT. Residues: CASSDGSTEAFF.

V and J are TRBV6-6 and TRBJ1-5; D uncertain. CDR3 length: 13 amino acids. V dropped 6 bases and J dropped 0 bases, with 6 bases sitting between them. The V gene's germline CDR1 is MNHNY and CDR2 SVGAGI (reference sequence). The CDR3 spells CASRGDSNQPQHF. As DNA, the CDR3 is TGTGCCAGCAGAGGTGATAGCAATCAGCCCCAGCATTTT.

This clone has more than one count but fewer than ten. This chain uses TRBV7-2 with TRBJ2-4; D is possibly TRBD2 (7 bases). Germline lookup yields CDR1 SGHTA and CDR2 FQGNSA. The CDR3 is 12 amino acids. V was pared by 4 bases and J by 12 bases, with 13 bases between. CDR3 protein: CASSSERGAQYF. For the CDR3, the DNA is TGTGCCAGCAGCTCAGAACGGGGGGCTCAGTACTTC.

The chain recombines TRBV4-1 with TRBJ2-5; the match to TRBD2 covers 7 bases. The CDR3 sequence is 15 residues long. Trimming removed 6 bases from V and 5 bases from J; junction bases left unmatched: 12. Looked up from germline, CDR1 is MGHRA and CDR2 is YSYEKL. The CDR3 spells CASSHNLRGTETQYF. As DNA, the CDR3 is TGCGCCAGCAGTCATAATTTGCGGGGGACTGAGACCCAGTACTTC.

The rearrangement joins TRBV4-2 to TRBJ2-5, with D possibly matching TRBD1 (6 bases). V was trimmed by 0 bases and J by 1 base, leaving 9 bases between them. The germline V gene has CDR1 LGHNA and CDR2 YNFKEQ. The CDR3 spans 15 residues. Here the CDR3 reads CASSQDRGLQETQYF. The CDR3, as DNA: TGTGCCAGCAGCCAAGACAGGGGCCTCCAAGAGACCCAGTACTTC.

The rearrangement uses TRBV7-3 and TRBJ2-2; no definite D call. The CDR3 is 14 residues long. Deletions cut 2 bases from V and 7 bases from J, with 11 bases between. Germline lookup yields CDR1 SGHTA and CDR2 FQGTGA. CDR3 amino acids: CASSLRVQNGELFF. Here the CDR3 DNA reads TGTGCCAGCAGCTTACGCGTCCAAAACGGGGAGCTGTTTTTT. Full variable domain (rest looked up from reference TRBV7-3 and TRBJ2-2): GAGVSQTPSNKVTEKGKYVELRCDPISGHTALYWYRQSLGQGPEFLIYFQGTGAADDSGLPNDRFFAVRPEGSVSTLKIQRTERGDSAVYLCASSLRVQNGELFFGEGSRLTVL.

There are a few counts of this clone. The chain uses TRBV19 and TRBJ2-7; weak D call: TRBD1 (6 bases). V dropped 5 bases and J dropped 6 bases, with 14 bases sitting between them. CDR3 length: 13 amino acids. Germline V lookup: CDR1 LNHDA, CDR2 SQIVND (reference sequence). CDR3 sequence: CASSPRQAGEQYF. The CDR3 DNA is TGTGCCAGTAGTCCCCGACAGGCCGGCGAGCAGTACTTC.

The rearrangement joins TRBV6-1 to TRBJ1-2; D not certain. The CDR3 sequence is 14 residues long. V dropped 7 bases and J dropped 3 bases, with 15 bases sitting between them. CDR1 is MNHNS, CDR2 SASEGT, per germline. The CDR3 loop reads CASIPGRRDYGYTF. The CDR3 DNA follows: TGTGCCAGCATCCCTGGTAGGAGGGACTATGGCTACACCTTC.

The chain uses TRBV7-9 and TRBJ2-7; D gene ambiguous. Germline V lookup: CDR1 SEHNR, CDR2 FQNEAQ (reference sequence). There are 11 residues in the CDR3. With 5 bases removed from V and 6 bases from J, the gap between germline ends came to 8 bases. The DNA of the CDR3 is TGTGCCAGCAGCGTTAGCTCCGAGCAGTACTTC. As protein: CASSVSSEQYF.

J is TRBJ1-1 and V is TRBV19; possibly TRBD1 for D (5 bases). Germline lookup yields CDR1 LNHDA and CDR2 SQIVND (reference sequence). V was clipped by 5 bases and J by 0 bases, with 16 bases between them. The length of the CDR3 is 16 residues. CDR3 in DNA: TGTGCCAGTAGTCAGGGAAATTCGGTGCTGAACACTGAAGCTTTCTTT. It yields the protein CASSQGNSVLNTEAFF.

The chain recombines TRBV6-6 with TRBJ1-1; D is perhaps TRBD1 (6 bases). Germline-derived CDR1 and CDR2 are MNHNY and SVGAGI (reference sequence). The CDR3 loop spans 16 amino acids. Trimming took 2 bases from V and 2 from J, leaving 15 bases between them. The CDR3: CASSYGTGHLNTEAFF. The CDR3 DNA sequence: TGTGCCAGCAGTTACGGAACGGGACACCTAAACACTGAAGCTTTCTTT.

This rearrangement joins TRBV5-8 to TRBJ1-5, with a weak D call TRBD1 (5 bases). Germline values: CDR1 SGHTS, CDR2 YDEGEE. This CDR3 has 17 amino acids. The V and J ends lost 4 bases and 1 base respectively, with 18 bases between them. CDR3 sequence: CASSPTGTAGSNQPQHF. DNA of the CDR3: TGTGCCAGCAGCCCGACCGGGACTGCGGGAAGCAATCAGCCCCAGCATTTT.